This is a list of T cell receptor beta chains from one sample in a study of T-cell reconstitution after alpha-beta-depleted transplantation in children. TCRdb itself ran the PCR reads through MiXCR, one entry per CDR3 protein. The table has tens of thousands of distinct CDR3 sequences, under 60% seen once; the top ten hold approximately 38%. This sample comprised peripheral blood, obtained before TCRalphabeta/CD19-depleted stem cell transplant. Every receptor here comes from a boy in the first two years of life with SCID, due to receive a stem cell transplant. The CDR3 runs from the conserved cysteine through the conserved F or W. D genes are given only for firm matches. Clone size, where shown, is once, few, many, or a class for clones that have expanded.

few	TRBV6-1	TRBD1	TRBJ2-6	TGTGCCAGCAGTCGGGACAGGGGAACAAATCCTGGGGCCAACGTCCTGACTTTC	CASSRDRGTNPGANVLTF
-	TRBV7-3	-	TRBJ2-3	TGTGCCAGCAGCGACGGACACAATGAGCAGTTCTTT	CASSDGHNEQFF
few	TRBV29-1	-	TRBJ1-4	TGCAGCGCCCAAGCGGGGTCCTTGGAAAAACTGTTTTTT	CSAQAGSLEKLFF
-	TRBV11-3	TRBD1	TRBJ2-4	TGTGCCAGCAGCCCGGGACAGGGTTCGGTCATTCAGTACTTC	CASSPGQGSVIQYF
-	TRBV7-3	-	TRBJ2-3	TGTGCCAGCAGCGACCCCGGGACTAGCACAGATACGCAGTATTTT	CASSDPGTSTDTQYF
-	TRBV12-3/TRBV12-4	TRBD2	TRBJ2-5	TGTGCCAGCAGACTAGCGGGGGGGCCAGAGACCCAGTACTTC	CASRLAGGPETQYF
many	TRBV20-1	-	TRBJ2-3	TGCAGTGCTAGAGATAACGCGGACTCCCGGAATACGCAGTATTTT	CSARDNADSRNTQYF
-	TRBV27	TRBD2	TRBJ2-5	TGTGCCAGCAAACCTAGCCCGGGACTAGCGCTTCAAGAGACCCAGTACTTC	CASKPSPGLALQETQYF
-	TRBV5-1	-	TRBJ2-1	TGCGCCAGCAGCTTGGAGAGGGTAGGGAATGAGCAGTTCTTC	CASSLERVGNEQFF
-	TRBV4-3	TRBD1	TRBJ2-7	TGCGCCAGCAGCCAAGGGACAGGGGGCGCCTACGAGCAGTACTTC	CASSQGTGGAYEQYF
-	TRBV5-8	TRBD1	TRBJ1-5	TGTGCCAGCATTAAAGGGACAGGGAGCAATCAGCCCCAGCATTTT	CASIKGTGSNQPQHF
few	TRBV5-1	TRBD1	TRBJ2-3	TGCGCCAGCAGCCCCCAGGACAGGGGCACAGATACGCAGTATTTT	CASSPQDRGTDTQYF
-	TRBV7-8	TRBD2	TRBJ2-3	TGTGCCAGCAGCCCGACGACTAGCGGGGAACCAGATACGCAGTATTTT	CASSPTTSGEPDTQYF
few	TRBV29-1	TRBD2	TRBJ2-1	TGCAGCGTTGGAGGAGCGGGGGGCAATGAGCAGTTCTTC	CSVGGAGGNEQFF
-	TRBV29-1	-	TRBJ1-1	TGCAGCGCCCAACCACCACACGAAACGAACACTGAAGCTTTCTTT	CSAQPPHETNTEAFF
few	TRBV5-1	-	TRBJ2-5	TGCGCCAGCAGCTTGGGATCCGCCGGGGAGACCCAGTACTTC	CASSLGSAGETQYF
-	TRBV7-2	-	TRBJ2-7	TGTGCCAGCAGCTTATCCCGAATCCGGTCGGGCTCCTACGAGCAGTACTTC	CASSLSRIRSGSYEQYF
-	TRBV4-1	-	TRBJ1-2	TGCGCCAGCAGCCAAGCCACGTTGAGGAGCTATGGCTACACCTTC	CASSQATLRSYGYTF
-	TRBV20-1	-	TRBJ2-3	TGCAGTGCTAGAGATTCGGAGACGCGCAGCACAGATACGCAGTATTTT	CSARDSETRSTDTQYF
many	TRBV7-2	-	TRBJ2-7	TGTGCCAGCAGCGAGGCGACAGGTAGCTCCTACGAGCAGTACTTC	CASSEATGSSYEQYF
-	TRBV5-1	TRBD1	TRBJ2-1	TGCGCCAGCAGCTCCAACGCAGGACAGGGCCACAATGAGCAGTTCTTC	CASSSNAGQGHNEQFF
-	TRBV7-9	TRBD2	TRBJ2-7	TGTGCCAGCAGCTTTAGCGGGGGCGGCTGGGAGCAGTACTTC	CASSFSGGGWEQYF
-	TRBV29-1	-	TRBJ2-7	TGCAGCGTCACGACTAGTACCTACGAGCAGTACTTC	CSVTTSTYEQYF
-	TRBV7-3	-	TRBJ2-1	TGTGCCAGCAGCTCTAGCAGTAACAATGAGCAGTTCTTC	CASSSSSNNEQFF
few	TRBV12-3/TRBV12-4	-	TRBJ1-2	TGTGCCAGCAGTGGCCAGGGGTTTTATGGCTACACCTTC	CASSGQGFYGYTF
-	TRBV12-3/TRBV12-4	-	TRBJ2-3	TGTGCCAGCAGTTTAAGCAGGGGATATAGCACAGATACGCAGTATTTT	CASSLSRGYSTDTQYF
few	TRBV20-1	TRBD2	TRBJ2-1	TGCAGTGCTTCGTCCGGGACTAGCGGGGGCCCCCCTAGAGATGAGCAGTTCTTC	CSASSGTSGGPPRDEQFF
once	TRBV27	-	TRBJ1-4	TGTGCCAGCAGTCCAACGACGGGACGGGGGGAAAAACTGTTTTTT	CASSPTTGRGEKLFF
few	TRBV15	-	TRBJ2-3	TGTGCCACCAGCAGAGGCAGGGACGCAGATACGCAGTATTTT	CATSRGRDADTQYF
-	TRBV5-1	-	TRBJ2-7	TGCGCCAGCAGCTCTGGACCTCCCTGGCGGTACTTC	CASSSGPPWRYF
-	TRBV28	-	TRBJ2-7	TGTGCCAGCACCCACTGGGACGAGCAGTACTTC	CASTHWDEQYF
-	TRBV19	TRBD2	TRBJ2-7	TGTGCCAGTAGTACCCGACTAGCGGGAGAGTACTACGAGCAGTACTTC	CASSTRLAGEYYEQYF
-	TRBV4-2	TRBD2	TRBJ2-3	TGTGCCAGCAGCCAAGATCGGACTAGCGGGTCAGGCACAGATACGCAGTATTTT	CASSQDRTSGSGTDTQYF
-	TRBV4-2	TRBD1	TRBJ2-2	TGTGCCAGGGGCCCCGTGGGACAGCAACATACCGGGGAGCTGTTTTTT	CARGPVGQQHTGELFF
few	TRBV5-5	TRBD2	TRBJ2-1	TGTGCCAGCAGCGGAGCGGGGGAGGCCTACAATGAGCAGTTCTTC	CASSGAGEAYNEQFF
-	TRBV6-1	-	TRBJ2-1	TGTGCCACCTTTTCCGGGCGGGGAGCTTACAATGAGCAGTTCTTC	CATFSGRGAYNEQFF
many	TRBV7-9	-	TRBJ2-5	TGTGCCAGCAGCTTAAGGGTCTCCGGGGAGACCCAGTACTTC	CASSLRVSGETQYF